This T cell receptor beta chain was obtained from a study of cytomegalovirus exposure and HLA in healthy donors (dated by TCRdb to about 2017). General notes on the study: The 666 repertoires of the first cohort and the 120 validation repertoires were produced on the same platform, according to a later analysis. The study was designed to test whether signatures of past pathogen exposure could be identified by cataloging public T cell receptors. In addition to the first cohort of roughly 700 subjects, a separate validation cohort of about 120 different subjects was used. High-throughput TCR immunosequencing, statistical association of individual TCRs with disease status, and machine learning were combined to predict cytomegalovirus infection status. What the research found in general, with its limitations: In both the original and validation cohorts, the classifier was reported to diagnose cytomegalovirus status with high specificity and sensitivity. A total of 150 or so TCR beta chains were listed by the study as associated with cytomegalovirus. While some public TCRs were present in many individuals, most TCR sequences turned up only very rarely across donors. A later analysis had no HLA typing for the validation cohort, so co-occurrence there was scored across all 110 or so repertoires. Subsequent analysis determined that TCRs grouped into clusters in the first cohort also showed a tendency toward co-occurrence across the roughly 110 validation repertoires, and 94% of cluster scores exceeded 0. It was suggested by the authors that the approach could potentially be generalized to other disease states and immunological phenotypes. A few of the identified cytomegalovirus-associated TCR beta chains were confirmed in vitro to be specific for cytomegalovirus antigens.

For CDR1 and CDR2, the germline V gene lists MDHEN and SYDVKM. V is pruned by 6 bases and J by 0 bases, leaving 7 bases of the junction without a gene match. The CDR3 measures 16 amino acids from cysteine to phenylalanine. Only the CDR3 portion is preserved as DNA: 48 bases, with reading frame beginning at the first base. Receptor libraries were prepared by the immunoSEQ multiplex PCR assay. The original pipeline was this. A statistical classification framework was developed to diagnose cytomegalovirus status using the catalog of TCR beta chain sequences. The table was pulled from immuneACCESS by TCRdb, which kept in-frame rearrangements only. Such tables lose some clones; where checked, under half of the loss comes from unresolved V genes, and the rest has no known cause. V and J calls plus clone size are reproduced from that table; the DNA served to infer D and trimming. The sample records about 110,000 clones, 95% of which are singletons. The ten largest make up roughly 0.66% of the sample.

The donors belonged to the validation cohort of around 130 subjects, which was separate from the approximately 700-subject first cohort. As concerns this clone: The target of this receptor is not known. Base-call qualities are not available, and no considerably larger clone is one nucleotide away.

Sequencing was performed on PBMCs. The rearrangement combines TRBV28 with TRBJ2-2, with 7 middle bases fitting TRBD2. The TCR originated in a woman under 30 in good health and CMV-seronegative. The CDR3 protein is CASRLGRGTNTGELFF. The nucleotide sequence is TGTGCCAGCAGACTAGGGAGGGGTACGAACACCGGGGAGCTGTTTTTT.